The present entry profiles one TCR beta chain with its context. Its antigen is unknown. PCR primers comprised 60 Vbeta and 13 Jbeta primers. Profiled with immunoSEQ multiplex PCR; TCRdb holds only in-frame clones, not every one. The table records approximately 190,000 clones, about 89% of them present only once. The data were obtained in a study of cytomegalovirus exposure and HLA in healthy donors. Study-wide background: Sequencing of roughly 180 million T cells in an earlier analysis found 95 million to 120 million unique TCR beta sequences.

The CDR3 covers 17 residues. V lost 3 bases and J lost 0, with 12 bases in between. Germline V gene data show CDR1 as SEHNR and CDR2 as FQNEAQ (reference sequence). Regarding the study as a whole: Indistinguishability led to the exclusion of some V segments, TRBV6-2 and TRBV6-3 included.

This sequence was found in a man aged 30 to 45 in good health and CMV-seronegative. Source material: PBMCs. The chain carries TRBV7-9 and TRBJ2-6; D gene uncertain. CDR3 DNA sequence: TGTGCCAGCAGCTTCGTTGGAAGCGACTCTGGGGCCAACGTCCTGACTTTC. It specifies CASSFVGSDSGANVLTF.